This is a list of T cell receptor beta chains from one sample in a study of T cell changes during pregnancy in multiple sclerosis. Generated by immunoSEQ multiplex PCR, the TCRdb table keeps only in-frame clones and is missing some. Of tens of thousands of clones detected, approximately 92% appear once; the ten largest clones hold roughly 3.9%. Sample: CD8+ T cells from peripheral blood mononuclear cells, taken after pregnancy. Receptors were obtained from a female donor with multiple sclerosis, enrolled in a pregnancy study. CDR3s include the opening cysteine and the closing phenylalanine or tryptophan. D genes are given only for firm matches. Some rows mark clone size as missing; the rest say once, few, many or name a class of expanded clone.

J gene: TRBJ2-1; clone size: -; V gene: TRBV6-5; D gene: -; CDR3 DNA: TGTGCCAGCAGTTACTCGAGGTCCTACAATGAGCAGTTCTTC; CDR3 protein: CASSYSRSYNEQFF
J gene: TRBJ2-1; clone size: few; V gene: TRBV19; D gene: TRBD1; CDR3 DNA: TGTGCCAGTAGTATAAGGGACAGTCGCTACAATGAGCAGTTCTTC; CDR3 protein: CASSIRDSRYNEQFF
J gene: TRBJ2-1; clone size: -; V gene: TRBV2; D gene: TRBD2; CDR3 DNA: TGTGCCAGCCCCCTCGTAGGCGGGACTAGCGTTTTCTTC; CDR3 protein: CASPLVGGTSVFF
J gene: TRBJ1-3; clone size: once; V gene: TRBV6-1; D gene: TRBD1; CDR3 DNA: TGTGCCAGCAGTGAAGGGTGGCAGGGGGTTGGAAACACCATATATTTT; CDR3 protein: CASSEGWQGVGNTIYF
J gene: TRBJ2-7; clone size: once; V gene: TRBV15; D gene: -; CDR3 DNA: TGTGCCACCAGCAGCGAAATTGAGAGAATACTATGGGAGCAGTACTTC; CDR3 protein: CATSSEIERILWEQYF
J gene: TRBJ2-2; clone size: -; V gene: TRBV15; D gene: TRBD1; CDR3 DNA: TGTGCCACCAGGACCCCGGGACAGACAAACACCGGGGAGCTGTTTTTT; CDR3 protein: CATRTPGQTNTGELFF
J gene: TRBJ2-2; clone size: -; V gene: TRBV5-1; D gene: TRBD2; CDR3 DNA: TGCGCCAGCAGCTTGGTCCCAGGGAGGGACACCGGGGAGCTGTTTTTT; CDR3 protein: CASSLVPGRDTGELFF
J gene: TRBJ2-1; clone size: -; V gene: TRBV10-3; D gene: TRBD2; CDR3 DNA: TGTGCCACTAGAGCGGGGGAAGGCAATGAGCAGTTCTTC; CDR3 protein: CATRAGEGNEQFF
J gene: TRBJ1-1; clone size: -; V gene: TRBV4-3; D gene: -; CDR3 DNA: TGCGCCAGCAGCCAAGGATCGGGAATAGAAGCTTTCTTT; CDR3 protein: CASSQGSGIEAFF
J gene: TRBJ2-1; clone size: -; V gene: TRBV6-6; D gene: -; CDR3 DNA: TGTGCCAGCAGTTACTCGTCTCACAATGAGCAGTTCTTC; CDR3 protein: CASSYSSHNEQFF
J gene: TRBJ1-2; clone size: -; V gene: TRBV7-9; D gene: TRBD1; CDR3 DNA: TGTGCCAGCAGTCCGGACAGGGCCTTAATCTATGGCTACACCTTC; CDR3 protein: CASSPDRALIYGYTF
J gene: TRBJ2-3; clone size: -; V gene: TRBV6-1; D gene: TRBD2; CDR3 DNA: TGTGCCAGCAGTGAAGCCGGACTAGCCGATGATACGCAGTATTTT; CDR3 protein: CASSEAGLADDTQYF
J gene: TRBJ2-1; clone size: -; V gene: TRBV19; D gene: -; CDR3 DNA: TGTGCCAGTAGTTGGACTTACAATGAGCAGTTCTTC; CDR3 protein: CASSWTYNEQFF
J gene: TRBJ2-1; clone size: -; V gene: TRBV7-8; D gene: TRBD1; CDR3 DNA: TGTGCCAGCAGCTCCTGGACAGGGGGGGATAATGAGCAGTTCTTC; CDR3 protein: CASSSWTGGDNEQFF
J gene: TRBJ2-3; clone size: -; V gene: TRBV12-1; D gene: -; CDR3 DNA: TGTGCCAGCAGCTTTGGTCGGTTGAAAGGCACAGATACGCAGTATTTT; CDR3 protein: CASSFGRLKGTDTQYF
J gene: TRBJ2-1; clone size: -; V gene: TRBV7-2; D gene: TRBD2; CDR3 DNA: TGTGCCAGCAGCAAGCTAGCGGGAGTTGGCTATGAGCAGTTCTTC; CDR3 protein: CASSKLAGVGYEQFF
J gene: TRBJ1-1; clone size: -; V gene: TRBV27; D gene: -; CDR3 DNA: TGTGCCAGCAGTTCCAGCACTGAAGCTTTCTTT; CDR3 protein: CASSSSTEAFF
J gene: TRBJ2-2; clone size: -; V gene: TRBV9; D gene: TRBD2; CDR3 DNA: TGTGCCAGCAGCCCGCTAGCGGGGGACCTCACCGGGGAGCTGTTTTTT; CDR3 protein: CASSPLAGDLTGELFF
J gene: TRBJ2-3; clone size: -; V gene: TRBV27; D gene: -; CDR3 DNA: TGTGCCAGCAGTGAGTACGGTGTTCGAACAGATACGCAGTATTTT; CDR3 protein: CASSEYGVRTDTQYF
J gene: TRBJ1-1; clone size: -; V gene: TRBV29-1; D gene: -; CDR3 DNA: TGCAGCGTATCCTCGGCCCCGGGGGACACTGAAGCTTTCTTT; CDR3 protein: CSVSSAPGDTEAFF
J gene: TRBJ2-5; clone size: -; V gene: TRBV10-3; D gene: TRBD1; CDR3 DNA: TGTGCCATCAGTGAGCCTGGACAGGGTGGAGAGACCCAGTACTTC; CDR3 protein: CAISEPGQGGETQYF
J gene: TRBJ2-2; clone size: -; V gene: TRBV6-6; D gene: TRBD1; CDR3 DNA: TGTGCCAGCAGTTTCGGACAGGGCAAAATCGGGGAGCTGTTTTTT; CDR3 protein: CASSFGQGKIGELFF
J gene: TRBJ2-3; clone size: -; V gene: TRBV4-3; D gene: TRBD2; CDR3 DNA: TGCGCCAGCAGCCAAGGGGGTAGCGGGGCCACAGATACGCAGTATTTT; CDR3 protein: CASSQGGSGATDTQYF